Each of the 30 T cell receptor beta chains below was sequenced from the same sample in a study of T cell changes during pregnancy in multiple sclerosis. The repertoire was sequenced with immunoSEQ multiplex PCR; TCRdb's copy has only in-frame clones and lacks some. The data show approximately 46,000 clones, nearly 90% seen once. The material was peripheral blood, obtained after pregnancy. These receptor sequences come from a female donor in good health, enrolled as a control in a pregnancy study.

The V gene is TRBV6-1, the J gene TRBJ2-2; D gene unclear. The germline V and J ends were trimmed by 7 bases and 7 bases, with 10 bases remaining between them. The CDR3 has 12 residues. Germline loops: CDR1 MNHNS, CDR2 SASEGT. The CDR3 DNA reads as TGTGCCAGCACTGAGGCCGTCGGGGAGCTGTTTTTT. It translates to CASTEAVGELFF.

The genes are TRBV28 and TRBJ2-5, with TRBD2 as a possible D gene (5 bases). Germline-derived CDR1 and CDR2 are MDHEN and SYDVKM. There are 17 residues in the CDR3. V was shortened by 5 bases and J by 3 bases, with 22 bases between the two germline ends. CDR3 protein: CASSPPPRRTKKETQYF. CDR3 in DNA: TGTGCCAGCAGTCCCCCCCCGCGGAGGACGAAGAAAGAGACCCAGTACTTC.

V is TRBV25-1 and J is TRBJ2-7, with D uncertain. The V gene lost 0 bases and the J gene lost 1 base, with 4 bases spanning the gap. Germline assignment: CDR1 MGHDK and CDR2 SYGVNS. This CDR3 spans 13 amino acids. CDR3 nucleotide sequence: TGTGCCAGCAGTGAATATTCTTCCTACGAGCAGTACTTC. Encoded protein: CASSEYSSYEQYF.

This clone was recorded once. The V call is TRBV5-1, the J call TRBJ2-5; D gene unclear. The V end was cut by 1 base, the J end by 2 bases, with 9 bases between. Germline CDR1 SGHRS, CDR2 YFSETQ. The CDR3 is 14 residues long. The CDR3: CASSLRPGQETQYF. The CDR3 coding sequence is TGCGCCAGCAGCTTGCGCCCAGGTCAAGAGACCCAGTACTTC. Complete variable domain (other parts from reference TRBV5-1 and TRBJ2-5): KAGVTQTPRYLIKTRGQQVTLSCSPISGHRSVSWYQQTPGQGLQFLFEYFSETQRNKGNFPGRFSGRQFSNSRSEMNVSTLELGDSALYLCASSLRPGQETQYFGPGTRLLVL.

The chain links TRBV5-1 to TRBJ1-4, with D possibly TRBD1 on 5 matching bases. Germline CDR1 is SGHRS and CDR2 is YFSETQ. Trimming took off 0 bases at V and 5 bases at J, with 17 bases between the two ends. CDR3 length: 17 amino acids. CDR3 bases: TGCGCCAGCAGCTTGGACCTGGTTAGGGGTTCCAATGAAAAACTGTTTTTT. This encodes CASSLDLVRGSNEKLFF.

The chain recombines TRBV27 with TRBJ2-4; 8 nucleotides align to TRBD2. Trimming took 3 bases from V and 7 from J; bases not matched to a gene: 2. CDR1 MNHEY and CDR2 SMNVEV come from the germline V gene (reference sequence). The CDR3 totals 13 residues. The CDR3 loop reads CASSFREGNIQYF. DNA of the CDR3: TGTGCCAGCAGTTTTCGGGAGGGGAACATTCAGTACTTC.

The chain uses TRBV9 and TRBJ2-5, with 8 bases lining up with TRBD1. J gave up 1 base and V 1 base, and 0 bases lay outside the gene matches. The CDR3 has 14 amino acids. Germline V lookup: CDR1 SGDLS, CDR2 YYNGEE. CDR3 DNA: TGTGCCAGCAGCGTACAGGGGGCCCAAGAGACCCAGTACTTC. Translating it yields CASSVQGAQETQYF. The full variable domain, in which reference TRBV9 and TRBJ2-5 provide the parts outside the CDR3, is DSGVTQTPKHLITATGQRVTLRCSPRSGDLSVYWYQQSLDQGLQFLIQYYNGEERAKGNILERFSAQQFPDLHSELNLSSLELGDSALYFCASSVQGAQETQYFGPGTRLLVL.

This rearrangement joins TRBV4-3 to TRBJ2-3; D might be TRBD2 (5 bases). The V gene's germline CDR1 is LGHNA and CDR2 YSLEER. The V and J ends lost 7 bases and 0 bases respectively, with 14 bases between them. The CDR3 is 15 residues long. Here the CDR3 DNA reads TGCGCCAGCACTGAGAGGGCCCTAAGCACAGATACGCAGTATTTT. Its protein product is CASTERALSTDTQYF.

V usage is TRBV4-2 and J usage is TRBJ1-1; tentatively, D is TRBD1 (5 bases). The CDR3 runs to 15 residues. Germline assignment: CDR1 LGHNA and CDR2 YNFKEQ. Between the trimmed V and J ends, which lost 1 base and 11 bases, there was a span of 20 bases. CDR3 protein: CASSQGPDNPLDAFF. The CDR3 coding sequence is TGTGCCAGCAGCCAAGGCCCGGACAACCCTCTAGACGCTTTCTTT.

The J gene is TRBJ1-5, the V gene TRBV6-4, with no clear D. CDR1 MRHNA and CDR2 SNTAGT come from the germline V gene. The CDR3 totals 15 residues. V lost 3 bases to trimming and J lost 2 bases, with 11 bases between them. The CDR3 DNA follows: TGTGCCAGCAGTGAGGAAGACGAGGGCAATCAGCCCCAGCATTTT. It yields the protein CASSEEDEGNQPQHF.

CDR3 coding DNA: TGCGCCAGCAGCCCGAGGACAGGGTCCGCCGGGGAGCTGTTTTTT. It encodes CASSPRTGSAGELFF. The chain employs TRBV5-1 and TRBJ2-2; 8 bases map to TRBD1. V lost 4 bases to trimming and J lost 6 bases; unmatched junction nucleotides: 8. The germline V gene encodes CDR1 SGHRS and CDR2 YFSETQ. The CDR3 has 15 residues.

The chain carries TRBV4-1 and TRBJ1-2; tentatively, D is TRBD1 (6 bases). V was cut by 1 base and J by 0 bases, with 9 bases left in between. Germline CDR1 reads MGHRA; CDR2 reads YSYEKL. This CDR3 spans 15 amino acids. CDR3 residues: CASSQGDRPNYGYTF. The CDR3 region has the DNA TGCGCCAGCAGCCAAGGCGACAGGCCTAACTATGGCTACACCTTC.

This clone was recorded a few times. The V call is TRBV27, the J call TRBJ1-6; D is uncertain. Germline-derived CDR1 and CDR2 are MNHEY and SMNVEV (reference sequence). The CDR3 consists of 11 residues. V was trimmed by 11 bases and J by 9 bases, leaving 11 bases between them. The CDR3 sequence: CALPEGSPLHF. As DNA, the CDR3 is TGTGCCCTACCGGAGGGTTCACCCCTCCACTTT.

The chain couples TRBV4-2 to TRBJ2-1, with TRBD2 matching over 9 bases. The V gene end was trimmed by 3 bases and the J gene end by 6 bases; junction bases not matched to a gene: 15. The CDR3 runs to 18 residues. Germline V gene data show CDR1 as LGHNA and CDR2 as YNFKEQ. CDR3 sequence (DNA): TGTGCCAGCAGCCAGGACGGGACTAGCTTACTACGGGGCAATGAGCAGTTCTTC. Protein product: CASSQDGTSLLRGNEQFF.

The gene calls are TRBV10-3 and TRBJ2-7, with 10 bases identical to TRBD1. V was clipped by 11 bases and J by 3 bases; unmatched bases: 7. Germline-derived CDR1 and CDR2 are ENHRY and SYGVKD. The CDR3 is 13 amino acids. The CDR3 sequence is CALQRDRGYEQYF. DNA of the CDR3: TGTGCCCTCCAACGGGACAGGGGCTACGAGCAGTACTTC.

The chain uses TRBV7-9 and TRBJ1-2; unclear D gene. V was shortened by 1 base and J by 6 bases, with 9 bases between the two germline ends. CDR1 and CDR2 from the germline V gene are SEHNR and FQNEAQ (reference sequence). This CDR3 is built from 13 residues. The CDR3 here is CASSLGGIDGYTF. CDR3 nucleotide sequence: TGTGCCAGCAGCTTAGGAGGGATTGATGGCTACACCTTC.

The rearrangement joins TRBV4-2 to TRBJ1-2, with 9 bases matching TRBD1. The V gene's germline CDR1 is LGHNA and CDR2 YNFKEQ. This CDR3 spans 14 amino acids. V gave up 4 bases and J gave up 8 bases; unmatched junction bases: 8. The DNA of the CDR3 is TGTGCCAGCAGCCCCCGGGACAGGGAGTACGGCTACACCTTC. Its protein product is CASSPRDREYGYTF.

This chain links TRBV5-1 with TRBJ2-2, with 8 bases lining up with TRBD2. J lost 4 bases, V lost 6 bases, and 8 bases had no gene match. The CDR3 loop spans 15 amino acids. The V gene's germline CDR1 is SGHRS and CDR2 YFSETQ. The CDR3 region has the DNA TGCGCCAGCACCCCCCCCCGGGAGGGCACCGGGGAGCTGTTTTTT. It yields the protein CASTPPREGTGELFF. Drawing the rest from reference TRBV5-1 and TRBJ2-2, the complete variable domain is KAGVTQTPRYLIKTRGQQVTLSCSPISGHRSVSWYQQTPGQGLQFLFEYFSETQRNKGNFPGRFSGRQFSNSRSEMNVSTLELGDSALYLCASTPPREGTGELFFGEGSRLTVL.

The rearrangement uses TRBV5-4 and TRBJ2-7; 7 bases fit TRBD2. From germline, CDR1 is SGHNT and CDR2 YYREEE (reference sequence). V was pared by 0 bases and J by 5 bases, with 8 bases of the junction left unmatched. This CDR3 comprises 15 residues. The CDR3 here is CASSLGGRGRDEQYF. CDR3 bases: TGTGCCAGCAGCTTGGGGGGGAGGGGCCGGGACGAGCAGTACTTC.

J is TRBJ1-1 and V is TRBV5-1, with a tentative D call TRBD1 (6 bases). The CDR3 runs 14 residues. Germline CDR1 reads SGHRS; CDR2 reads YFSETQ. The V gene lost 4 bases and the J gene lost 4 bases, with 14 bases spanning the gap. The CDR3 nucleotides are TGCGCCAGCAGCCTCAGCGGCAGGGGCACTGAAGCTTTCTTT. It codes for CASSLSGRGTEAFF.

This chain joins TRBV10-3 and TRBJ1-4; tentatively, D is TRBD1 (5 bases). This CDR3 has 13 amino acids. Per germline, CDR1 ENHRY and CDR2 SYGVKD. V was shortened by 2 bases and J by 14 bases, with 15 bases between the two germline ends. The CDR3 bases are TGTGCCATCAGTGAGAGCAGGGAACTCGAGCTGTTTTTT. Translated, it gives CAISESRELELFF.

The chain uses TRBV7-8 and TRBJ1-2; tentative D call: TRBD1 (5 bases). The germline V and J ends were trimmed by 1 base and 5 bases, with 11 bases remaining between them. This CDR3 contains 14 residues. CDR1 SGHVS and CDR2 FQNEAQ come from the germline V gene. CDR3 sequence reads: CASSLEQVWYGYTF. CDR3 coding DNA: TGTGCCAGCAGCTTAGAACAGGTTTGGTATGGCTACACCTTC.

This chain connects TRBV19 to TRBJ1-1, with 10 bases that match TRBD1. The V gene's germline CDR1 is LNHDA and CDR2 SQIVND (reference sequence). Trimming removed 5 bases from V and 10 bases from J; junction bases left unmatched: 13. This CDR3 is 15 amino acids long. The CDR3 sequence: CASSPGQGRRLGAFF. The CDR3 nucleotides read TGTGCCAGTAGTCCGGGACAGGGGCGAAGGTTAGGAGCTTTCTTT.

This chain connects TRBV4-1 to TRBJ2-3; 9 nucleotides agree with TRBD1. Unmatched junction bases numbered 6, after V lost 0 bases and J lost 2 bases. This CDR3 is built from 17 residues. Looked up from germline, CDR1 is MGHRA and CDR2 is YSYEKL. CDR3 amino acids: CASSQDPTGGHTDTQYF. The DNA for the CDR3 is TGCGCCAGCAGCCAAGATCCGACAGGGGGGCACACAGATACGCAGTATTTT.

The rearrangement joins TRBV6-6 to TRBJ2-7; the match to TRBD2 covers 7 bases. This CDR3 region has 16 residues. Trimming cost V 2 bases and J 3 bases; bases outside gene matches: 10. Looked up from germline, CDR1 is MNHNY and CDR2 is SVGAGI (reference sequence). CDR3 in amino acids: CASSYIWEGYNYEQYF. The DNA for the CDR3 is TGTGCCAGCAGTTACATTTGGGAGGGGTACAACTACGAGCAGTACTTC.

CDR3 sequence: CASSLALRGTEAFF. CDR3 DNA: TGTGCCAGCAGCTTAGCGCTCCGGGGTACGGAAGCTTTCTTT. The rearrangement links TRBV7-2 to TRBJ1-1, with unresolved D. From germline, CDR1 is SGHTA and CDR2 FQGNSA. CDR3 length: 14 residues. Trimming left V 0 bases short and J 8 bases short, with 13 bases between.

V and J are TRBV27 and TRBJ1-2, with TRBD1 identical over 7 bases. Per the germline V gene, CDR1 is MNHEY and CDR2 is SMNVEV (reference sequence). The J segment lost 5 bases and the V segment lost 5 bases, leaving 11 bases of the junction unmatched. The CDR3 totals 15 residues. CDR3 residues: CASSGYTGTEYGYTF. The CDR3 coding sequence is TGTGCCAGCAGTGGATATACCGGGACAGAATATGGCTACACCTTC.

The V gene is TRBV4-3, the J gene TRBJ1-6, with a tentative D call TRBD1 (5 bases). V was trimmed by 0 bases and J by 10 bases, leaving 16 bases between them. This CDR3 spans 16 amino acids. CDR1 is LGHNA, CDR2 YSLEER, per germline. The CDR3 protein is CASSQDRGGFLSPLHF. DNA of the CDR3: TGCGCCAGCAGCCAAGATAGGGGAGGGTTCCTCTCACCCCTCCACTTT.

V usage is TRBV7-2 and J usage is TRBJ2-3; 7 nucleotides line up with TRBD1. V gave up 1 base and J gave up 5 bases; unmatched junction bases: 6. This CDR3 comprises 15 residues. Germline CDR1 reads SGHTA; CDR2 reads FQGNSA. The CDR3 region is CASSLVQGSLDTQYF. The CDR3 DNA follows: TGTGCCAGCAGCTTAGTACAGGGGAGTTTAGATACGCAGTATTTT. Based on the CDR3 plus reference TRBV7-2 and TRBJ2-3, the full variable domain is GAGVSQSPSNKVTEKGKDVELRCDPISGHTALYWYRQSLGQGLEFLIYFQGNSAPDKSGLPSDRFSAERTGGSVSTLTIQRTQQEDSAVYLCASSLVQGSLDTQYFGPGTRLTVL.

The genes are TRBV30 and TRBJ1-1; no firm D call. The CDR3 is 13 amino acids. The germline V gene has CDR1 GTSNPN and CDR2 SVGIG (reference sequence). V was cut by 0 bases and J by 4 bases, with 9 bases left in between. The CDR3 nucleotides are TGTGCCTGGAGTGTACGGGGAGGCACTGAAGCTTTCTTT. Translation gives CAWSVRGGTEAFF.